One sample yielded the 10 T cell receptor beta chains listed below, sequenced in a study of siplizumab effects on memory and regulatory T cells. Generated by immunoSEQ multiplex PCR, the TCRdb table keeps only in-frame clones and is missing some. The repertoire has tens of thousands of clones, roughly 96% of them found once; the top ten carry roughly 0.031%. The sample taken for sequencing was naive CD4+ T cells sorted from blood. The receptor set was obtained from a human donor in good health.

CDR3 in amino acids: CASTGESGAEAFF. CDR3 DNA: TGTGCCAGCACTGGGGAGTCGGGTGCTGAAGCTTTCTTT. This rearrangement joins TRBV6-6 to TRBJ1-1; D is unclear. Germline V gene sequence: CDR1 MNHNY, CDR2 SVGAGI (reference sequence). The V end was cut by 7 bases, the J end by 6 bases, with 15 bases between. The CDR3 spans 13 residues.

The chain combines TRBV5-6 with TRBJ2-2; either TRBD1 or TRBD2 may fit D (5 bases each). Germline assignment: CDR1 SGHDT and CDR2 YYEEEE. Trimming took 4 bases from V and 3 from J, leaving 22 bases between them. The CDR3 length is 18 residues. The CDR3 sequence: CASSPDPSALGDTGELFF. DNA for the CDR3: TGTGCCAGCAGCCCGGACCCTTCTGCGTTGGGGGACACCGGGGAGCTGTTTTTT.

The chain joins TRBV5-1 to TRBJ2-2; D might be TRBD2 (5 bases). Trimming removed 6 bases from V and 3 bases from J, with 15 bases in between. This CDR3 is built from 15 residues. Germline V lookup: CDR1 SGHRS, CDR2 YFSETQ. CDR3: CASKMLAGDTGELFF. CDR3 nucleotides: TGCGCCAGCAAGATGCTAGCTGGGGACACCGGGGAGCTGTTTTTT.

The chain links TRBV19 to TRBJ2-1; TRBD2 might be the D (6 bases). Germline CDR1 and CDR2: LNHDA and SQIVND (reference sequence). The CDR3 extends over 15 amino acids. Trimming pared 5 bases from V and 5 bases from J, leaving 16 bases between. The CDR3 reads CASSRPGLRDNEQFF. Written as DNA, the CDR3 is TGTGCCAGTAGTCGCCCGGGACTCCGAGACAATGAGCAGTTCTTC.

The V and J genes are TRBV4-2 and TRBJ2-5, with TRBD1 identical over 9 bases. The J call may be faulty, since TRBJ2-7 better matches the DNA end. CDR3 size: 15 residues. Looked up from germline, CDR1 is LGHNA and CDR2 is YNFKEQ. CDR3 nucleotide sequence: TGTGCCAGCAGCCTCCGGGACAGGGACTCCTACGAGCAGTACTTC. Translation: CASSLRDRDSYEQYF.

The chain links TRBV5-1 to TRBJ2-1, with D perhaps TRBD2 (6 bases). Between the trimmed V and J ends, which lost 4 bases and 7 bases, there was a span of 18 bases. In germline, CDR1 is SGHRS, CDR2 YFSETQ. CDR3 length: 15 amino acids. The CDR3 nucleotides read TGCGCCAGCAGCCCGTTGGCCCAGGGAGGAAATGAGCAGTTCTTC. This codes for CASSPLAQGGNEQFF.

V usage is TRBV10-1 and J usage is TRBJ2-3; tentatively, D is TRBD1 (5 bases). With 3 bases removed from V and 9 bases from J, the gap between germline ends came to 10 bases. This CDR3 region has 12 residues. Germline V lookup: CDR1 WNHNN, CDR2 SYGVQD (reference sequence). This chain's CDR3 is CASSETGWTQYF. The CDR3 DNA follows: TGCGCCAGCAGTGAAACAGGCTGGACGCAGTATTTT.

V usage is TRBV4-1 and J usage is TRBJ2-3; 7 bases are shared with TRBD2. V gave up 5 bases and J gave up 2 bases; unmatched junction bases: 13. This CDR3 spans 17 amino acids. Germline lookup yields CDR1 MGHRA and CDR2 YSYEKL. The CDR3 DNA reads TGCGCCAGCAGCGACGGCGGACTAGTTGATTACACAGATACGCAGTATTTT. This codes for CASSDGGLVDYTDTQYF.

The chain links TRBV4-2 to TRBJ1-3; D perhaps matches TRBD1 (5 bases). CDR1 is LGHNA, CDR2 YNFKEQ, per germline. This CDR3 region has 18 residues. Trimming took off 0 bases at V and 0 bases at J, with 15 bases between the two ends. This CDR3 reads CASSQEGTGPHSGNTIYF. Here the CDR3 DNA reads TGTGCCAGCAGCCAAGAGGGGACGGGCCCACACTCTGGAAACACCATATATTTT.

The chain recombines TRBV29-1 with TRBJ1-3, with D hard to call. Between the trimmed V and J ends, which lost 7 bases and 0 bases, there was a span of 10 bases. The CDR3 has 13 residues. Germline V CDR1 and CDR2: SQVTM, ANQGSEA. Here the CDR3 DNA reads TGCAGCGCCCTCGACGGCTCTGGAAACACCATATATTTT. Its translation: CSALDGSGNTIYF.